The rows below give T cell receptor beta chains drawn from one sample of a study of blood T cell repertoires in COVID-19. TCRdb's table, derived via immunoSEQ multiplex PCR, lists solely in-frame clones and lacks some. The sample holds 95,000 to 110,000 clones; roughly 80% are singletons and the top ten take roughly 4.6%. Source material: peripheral blood. These receptors were obtained from a human donor in a cohort sampled during active COVID-19. Each CDR3 is given with its conserved first and last residue. A D gene is named only where the DNA matches it firmly. Clone size is given for some rows only: seen once, a few or many times, or a class if the clone is expanded.

abundance,d_gene,v_gene,j_gene,CDR3nt,CDR3aa
few,TRBD2,TRBV11-2,TRBJ2-1,TGTGCCAGCAGTTATAGCGGGAGGGCCTTAAGGAATGAGCAGTTCTTC,CASSYSGRALRNEQFF
-,TRBD2,TRBV24-1,TRBJ2-3,TGTGCCACCAGTGATTACGGCGGGAGTACAGATACGCAGTATTTT,CATSDYGGSTDTQYF
once,-,TRBV24-1,TRBJ2-3,TGTGCCACCAGTGATGCCGACAAGGATGAGTATGATACGCAGTATTTT,CATSDADKDEYDTQYF
-,TRBD2,TRBV28,TRBJ2-3,TGTGCCAGCAGTTCCTTAGCGGGAGAGGGAACAGATACGCAGTATTTT,CASSSLAGEGTDTQYF
-,-,TRBV19,TRBJ2-1,TGTGCCAGTAGTATAGCCCAGGGCTCCTGGAATGAGCAGTTCTTC,CASSIAQGSWNEQFF
-,TRBD1,TRBV5-6,TRBJ2-3,TGTGCCAGCAGCTTGGCCGGACAGGGGGATACGCAGTATTTT,CASSLAGQGDTQYF
-,TRBD2,TRBV7-7,TRBJ2-1,TGTGCTAGCAGCTTCGGGATAGCGGGTTACAATGAGCAGTTCTTC,CASSFGIAGYNEQFF
-,TRBD2,TRBV11-3,TRBJ2-2,TGTGCCAGCAGCTTAAAGCGGGAGTCCGGGGAGCTGTTTTTT,CASSLKRESGELFF
-,TRBD2,TRBV11-2,TRBJ2-5,TGTGCCAGCAGCGGACTAGCGGGAGTGCAGGCCCAGTACTTC,CASSGLAGVQAQYF
-,TRBD1,TRBV19,TRBJ2-5,TGTGCCAGTAGTGGGACAGGGGCTGGGGAGACCCAGTACTTC,CASSGTGAGETQYF
few,-,TRBV27,TRBJ1-2,TGTGCCAGCAGTTCGGTCAGGGGTAACTATGGCTACACCTTC,CASSSVRGNYGYTF
once,TRBD1,TRBV4-1,TRBJ1-4,TGCGCCAGCAGCCAAGATGTCGGGGGACAGGGTTATGAAAAACTGTTTTTT,CASSQDVGGQGYEKLFF
-,-,TRBV6-2/TRBV6-3,TRBJ1-5,TGTGCCAGCAGTCAGGGCCGCCACAGCAATCAGCCCCAGCATTTT,CASSQGRHSNQPQHF
-,-,TRBV3-1/TRBV3-2,TRBJ1-5,TGTGCCAGCAGCCAAGGACAGAATAAGGTACAGCCCCAGCATTTT,CASSQGQNKVQPQHF
-,-,TRBV11-2,TRBJ1-2,TGTGCCAGCAGCTTAAGGACATCCGCTTTGCGCTACACCTTC,CASSLRTSALRYTF
-,TRBD2,TRBV24-1,TRBJ2-3,TGTGCCACCATGGCGGGAGGAGGCACAGATACGCAGTATTTT,CATMAGGGTDTQYF
-,TRBD1,TRBV2,TRBJ1-1,TGTGCCAGCAGGGCGACAGGGTGGGACACTGAAGCTTTCTTT,CASRATGWDTEAFF
-,-,TRBV6-2/TRBV6-3,TRBJ2-4,TGTGCCAGCAGTACCCCCGGCGGGACGGGCATTCAGTACTTC,CASSTPGGTGIQYF
-,-,TRBV30,TRBJ1-3,TGTGCCTGGATAGGCAGATCGGGGGACACCATATATTTT,CAWIGRSGDTIYF
-,TRBD2,TRBV19,TRBJ2-1,TGTGCCAGTAGGGGGACTAGCGGGAGGAGGGATGAGCAGTTCTTC,CASRGTSGRRDEQFF
-,TRBD1,TRBV11-2,TRBJ2-4,TGTGCCAGCACGATACAGGGGGCGATGAACATTCAGTACTTC,CASTIQGAMNIQYF